The source of this T cell receptor (beta chain) is a study of T cells after yellow fever vaccination. Whole-study context: Any fraction with a low cell number was prepared using SMART-Seq v4 Ultra Low Input. General study results and limits: The appearance of a small share of clonotypes in both CD4 and CD8 compartments was observed. Abundant clonotypes from the bulk population could have been carried over as contaminants into FACS-sorted repertoires.

Details on this clonotype: Its antigen is not identified.

MiXCR was run by TCRdb on the 5' RACE reads, yielding one entry per CDR3 protein. The repertoire holds 350,000 to 450,000 distinct CDR3 sequences, with about 6% as singletons. V lost 7 bases and J lost 7, with 11 bases in between. The CDR3 consists of 12 residues. This clonotype was sampled from a man in his thirties or forties who received the YFV17D yellow fever vaccine. The specimen was PBMCs, collected 5 days after the yellow fever booster vaccination. The rearrangement uses TRBV12-3 or TRBV12-4 and TRBJ2-1; D not certain. The CDR3 reads CASTPDGNEQFF. The CDR3 DNA reads TGTGCCAGCACCCCCGATGGGAATGAGCAGTTCTTC.